Sequencing of this T cell receptor beta chain was carried out in a study of blood T cell repertoires in COVID-19 (dated by TCRdb to 2018 to 2020). About the study as a whole: Collaborator samples came from the United States, Italy and Spain and covered acute and convalescent phases of COVID-19. Samples came from the ongoing ImmuneRACE study (first 160 participants) plus 1,254 subjects from 6 global collaborators. Nearly every sample came with metadata listing a de-identified subject ID, COVID-19 status, age in years and sex. Deeply sampled blood TCRbeta repertoires from subjects exposed to, actively infected with, or recovered from COVID-19 were included in the dataset. A freely available public database, intended as a resource for researchers studying the immune response to SARS-CoV-2, is where the repertoires were released. HLA class I and class II types, where available, came from metadata supplied by the sample provider rather than from assay-based typing. The material from the prospective study consisted of cDNA or gDNA derived from T cells, B-cell-depleted T cells, or PBMCs.

This clone was recorded only once. Its antigen is not yet known. It has no much larger one-base neighbor in the sample; base qualities were not kept. Paper-wide results and their limitations: How much clinical and demographic metadata was included differed by source and by participant, and the metadata was provided uncurated.

In the prospective study, participants were roughly 18 to 100 years old, resided in about two dozen geographic areas of the United States, and were enrolled through a virtual design. In the prospective study, cohorts were assigned on the basis of participant-reported clinical history obtained from a screening survey and a study questionnaire. In the prospective study, mobile phlebotomists collected whole blood, serum and a nasopharyngeal or oropharyngeal swab from each participant. Participants in the prospective study had the option to provide additional blood draws and questionnaires over a roughly 2-month period. Prospective study blood samples were shipped either frozen or at room temperature before DNA extraction. The immunoSEQ Assay, a bias-controlled multiplex PCR, was used to amplify TCRbeta CDR3 regions from genomic DNA. Per the authors' processing: Nucleated cell counts per sample were estimated from amplification of reference gene primers within the assay. To quantify the absolute abundance of each unique TCRbeta CDR3 rearrangement, sequence reads were collapsed and filtered. For each sample, productive Simpson clonality was calculated as the square root of Simpson's diversity index across productive rearrangements. TCRdb carries this immuneACCESS record with in-frame sequences only. Its versions omit some clonotypes, under half of them owing to an unresolved V gene in the studies checked, with the rest unexplained. The V and J calls and clone size were taken over from that table, and D and trimming were inferred from the DNA. Within this sample are hundreds of thousands of clones, with around 84% of them counted one time only. In total, the top ten clones hold around 4.1% of the sample.

CDR1 and CDR2, per the germline V gene (reference sequence), are LNHDA and SQIVND. V loses 6 bases of germline sequence and J loses 0 bases, and the interval between the two ends is 14 bases. The CDR3 goes from the cysteine to the phenylalanine over 15 residues. Kept here is only the CDR3 DNA, which spans 45 bases and is read in frame from base 1. The sequence was obtained from a man between 25 and 39 years old with acute COVID-19. This sequence uses TRBV19 and TRBJ1-2, with TRBD1 tentatively as D gene (5 bases match). The specimen sequenced was PBMCs or T cells enriched from blood (not recorded which). The DNA reads as follows: TGTGCCAGTAGCTGGGTGACAGCCTCTAACTATGGCTACACCTTC. It specifies CASSWVTASNYGYTF.